Each of the 17 T cell receptor beta chains below was sequenced from the same sample in a study of blood T cell repertoires in COVID-19. Assay: immunoSEQ multiplex PCR; the TCRdb copy retains only in-frame clones and omits some. Of roughly 240,000 clones detected, 70% to 85% appear once; the ten largest clones hold under 2%. Sample: peripheral blood. These receptors were obtained from a woman aged 80 or over with acute or convalescent COVID-19.

The genes are TRBV7-2 and TRBJ1-2, with 7 positions matching TRBD1. The CDR3 sequence is 16 residues long. Germline V gene sequence: CDR1 SGHTA, CDR2 FQGNSA. The ends lost 1 base at V and 6 bases at J; junction bases unmatched: 11. CDR3 loop: CASSLVMRGQGNGYTF. DNA for the CDR3: TGTGCCAGCAGCTTAGTTATGAGGGGGCAGGGGAATGGCTACACCTTC.

The rearrangement links TRBV29-1 to TRBJ2-1, with 10 bases lining up with TRBD2. The CDR3 has 13 amino acids. The germline V gene has CDR1 SQVTM and CDR2 ANQGSEA. The ends lost 8 bases at V and 6 bases at J; junction bases unmatched: 7. The CDR3 is CSFKAGGRNEQFF. DNA for the CDR3: TGCAGCTTTAAAGCGGGGGGGCGCAATGAGCAGTTCTTC.

Only a few counts were recorded for this clone. The chain links TRBV7-2 to TRBJ1-1; no clear D. CDR3 length: 14 residues. Germline V CDR1 and CDR2: SGHTA, FQGNSA. V lost 5 bases and J lost 1, with 11 bases in between. The CDR3 DNA is TGTGCCAGCAGCCAAGATTTCAGGAACACTGAAGCTTTCTTT. Its protein is CASSQDFRNTEAFF.

CDR3 nucleotide sequence: TGTGCCAGTAGTGACAGGGGGAACTCCTACGAGCAGTACTTC. This gives the protein CASSDRGNSYEQYF. The gene calls are TRBV19 and TRBJ2-7; 9 bases map to TRBD1. This CDR3 is 14 amino acids long. With 5 bases clipped from V and 0 bases from J, the junction kept 2 bases outside the gene matches. Germline V gene lookup returns CDR1 LNHDA and CDR2 SQIVND (reference sequence).

The chain's CDR3 is CASSTRTGLSGNTIYF. The CDR3 nucleotides read TGTGCCAGCAGCACCCGGACAGGGCTCTCTGGAAACACCATATATTTT. The chain combines TRBV3-1 (or the pseudogene TRBV3-2) with TRBJ1-3, with TRBD1 matching 8 bases. The germline gives CDR1 LGHDT, CDR2 YNNKEL (reference sequence). Trimming removed 5 bases from V and 0 bases from J; junction bases left unmatched: 6. This CDR3 has 16 amino acids.

The rearrangement uses TRBV4-3 and TRBJ1-3; unclear D gene. The CDR3 has 17 residues. V was trimmed by 1 base and J by 0 bases, leaving 13 bases between them. Looked up from germline, CDR1 is LGHNA and CDR2 is YSLEER. The CDR3 sequence: CASSQALLEGSGNTIYF. CDR3 DNA sequence: TGCGCCAGCAGCCAAGCTCTCCTAGAGGGCTCTGGAAACACCATATATTTT.

The V and J genes are TRBV9 and TRBJ1-6, with 9 bases fitting TRBD1. The CDR3 has 15 amino acids. CDR1 and CDR2 (germline): SGDLS, YYNGEE. With 0 bases clipped from V and 8 bases from J, the junction kept 3 bases outside the gene matches. The CDR3 DNA is TGTGCCAGCAGCGTAGCGACAGGGGGTCATTCACCCCTCCACTTT. Amino acids: CASSVATGGHSPLHF.

At least ten counts were recorded for this clone. DNA for the CDR3: TGCGCCAGCAGCCAAGATGCGAGTAACTATGGCTACACCTTC. As protein: CASSQDASNYGYTF. The gene calls are TRBV4-3 and TRBJ1-2; no clear D gene. CDR3 length: 14 residues. V gave up 0 bases and J gave up 1 base, with 6 bases separating them. Germline V gene sequence: CDR1 LGHNA, CDR2 YSLEER.

There are a few counts of this clone. The rearrangement uses TRBV12-3 or TRBV12-4 and TRBJ1-3; perhaps TRBD1 as D (6 bases). CDR3 length: 13 amino acids. The ends were cut back, 7 bases at V and 2 bases at J, with 9 bases in the middle. For the CDR3, the DNA is TGTGCCAGCACTAACAGGGCTGGAAACACCATATATTTT. Protein sequence: CASTNRAGNTIYF.

The rearrangement links TRBV3-1 (or the pseudogene TRBV3-2) to TRBJ1-6; TRBD1 might be the D (6 bases). The CDR3 is 13 residues long. The germline CDR1 and CDR2 sequences are LGHDT and YNNKEL (reference sequence). The V gene lost 4 bases and the J gene lost 10 bases, with 11 bases spanning the gap. CDR3 protein: CASSRHRESPLHF. As DNA, the CDR3 is TGTGCCAGCAGCCGGCACAGGGAGTCACCCCTCCACTTT.

The V call is TRBV2, the J call TRBJ1-5, with 7 bases lining up with TRBD1. Germline CDR1 reads SNHLY; CDR2 reads FYNNEI. Trimming at V came to 7 bases and at J to 6 bases, leaving 6 bases not matched to a gene. The CDR3 has 13 amino acids. The CDR3 DNA is TGTGCCAGCACGGCAGGGGGGATTCAGCCCCAGCATTTT. This encodes CASTAGGIQPQHF.

The V gene is TRBV11-2, the J gene TRBJ2-1; TRBD2 aligns across 9 bases. The CDR3 loop spans 16 amino acids. The V gene end was trimmed by 0 bases and the J gene end by 7 bases; junction bases not matched to a gene: 7. Germline V CDR1 and CDR2: SGHAT, FQNNGV. The chain's CDR3 is CASSLDFSGSYNEQFF. The CDR3 DNA sequence: TGTGCCAGCAGCTTAGATTTTAGCGGGAGTTATAATGAGCAGTTCTTC.

V is TRBV2 and J is TRBJ2-5; 7 positions match TRBD1. Looked up from germline, CDR1 is SNHLY and CDR2 is FYNNEI. There are 14 residues in the CDR3. The V segment lost 8 bases and the J segment 0 bases; nucleotides outside the gene matches: 6. CDR3 nucleotides: TGTGCCAGCTCCCCGGGACAGTACCAAGAGACCCAGTACTTC. Translated, it gives CASSPGQYQETQYF.

This clone was detected a few times. DNA for the CDR3: TGTGCCAGCAGCTTAACGGGGGCTGGTGAAGCTTTCTTT. Translating it yields CASSLTGAGEAFF. This chain joins TRBV7-3 and TRBJ1-1; TRBD1 is a possible D gene (6 bases). The CDR3 has 13 residues. The V end lost 0 bases, the J end lost 7 bases, and 9 bases lay between the germline ends. Germline CDR1 is SGHTA and CDR2 is FQGTGA.

V gene TRBV3-1 (or the pseudogene TRBV3-2) combines with J gene TRBJ2-2, with D perhaps TRBD1 (6 bases). The CDR3 has 16 residues. Germline values: CDR1 LGHDT, CDR2 YNNKEL (reference sequence). Trimming took 2 bases from V and 9 from J, leaving 19 bases between them. CDR3 amino acids: CASSQRGTLEVRELFF. The CDR3 nucleotides read TGTGCCAGCAGCCAAAGAGGGACACTCGAAGTGAGGGAGCTGTTTTTT.

This chain uses TRBV19 with TRBJ2-3, with 12 bases aligning to TRBD2. CDR3 length: 16 amino acids. V lost 5 bases to trimming and J lost 5 bases; unmatched junction nucleotides: 8. From germline, CDR1 is LNHDA and CDR2 SQIVND (reference sequence). The CDR3 here is CASSVTRLAGVDTQYF. The CDR3 nucleotides are TGTGCCAGTAGTGTCACTCGACTAGCGGGAGTAGATACGCAGTATTTT.

This clone was recorded only once. The V gene is TRBV5-6, the J gene TRBJ1-3; D is uncertain. The CDR3 runs 13 residues. Germline loops: CDR1 SGHDT, CDR2 YYEEEE. V lost 1 base to trimming and J lost 4 bases, with 6 bases between them. CDR3 sequence reads: CASSLSRGNTIYF. For the CDR3, the DNA is TGTGCCAGCAGCTTGTCTAGGGGAAACACCATATATTTT.